There are a few counts of the clone carrying this TCR beta chain. No antigen is known for it. All of the isolated RNA was reverse transcribed, so expressed TCRB transcripts were sequenced. The table came from immunoSEQ multiplex PCR; TCRdb's copy has only in-frame clones and leaves some out. The sample records about 140,000 clones, less than 8.5% being singletons. Post-sort purity exceeded 95% for all sorted populations. The sample comes from a study of beta chain features in type 1 diabetes. Study-wide points: Moderately but significantly shorter TCRB CDR3s were found in Type 1 diabetes patients in all four CD4+ subsets.

Germline lookup yields CDR1 MRHNA and CDR2 SNTAGT. The CDR3 contains 16 residues. The trim removed 6 bases at V and 0 bases at J, leaving 8 bases unmatched. This clonotype was obtained from a woman younger than 45 in good health. The genes are TRBV6-4 and TRBJ2-4, with 7 bases identical to TRBD2. The sequencing sample was made of central memory CD4+ T cells from blood. CDR3 in amino acids: CASRTGLAGAKNIQYF. The CDR3 region has the DNA TGTGCCAGCAGAACGGGGTTAGCGGGAGCCAAAAACATTCAGTACTTC.